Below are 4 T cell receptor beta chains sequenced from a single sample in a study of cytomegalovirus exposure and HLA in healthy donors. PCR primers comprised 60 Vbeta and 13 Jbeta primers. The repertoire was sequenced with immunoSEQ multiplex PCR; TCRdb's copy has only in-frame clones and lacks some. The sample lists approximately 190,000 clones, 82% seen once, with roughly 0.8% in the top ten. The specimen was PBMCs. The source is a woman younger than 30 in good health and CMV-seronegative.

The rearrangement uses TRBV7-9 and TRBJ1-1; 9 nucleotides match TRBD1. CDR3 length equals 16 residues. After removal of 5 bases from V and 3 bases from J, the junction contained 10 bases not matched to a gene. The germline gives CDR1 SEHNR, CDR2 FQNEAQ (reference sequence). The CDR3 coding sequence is TGTGCCAGCAGCCAGCCACAGGGGGCTGGGGACACTGAAGCTTTCTTT. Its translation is CASSQPQGAGDTEAFF.

The CDR3 nucleotides are TGTGCCAGCAGCTCCCACCCAGGTAGCACAGATACGCAGTATTTT. It translates to CASSSHPGSTDTQYF. The chain is built from TRBV5-6 and TRBJ2-3; D remains unclear. Trimming removed 3 bases at V and 0 bases at J, with 11 bases between. Germline V lookup: CDR1 SGHDT, CDR2 YYEEEE. The CDR3 contains 15 residues.

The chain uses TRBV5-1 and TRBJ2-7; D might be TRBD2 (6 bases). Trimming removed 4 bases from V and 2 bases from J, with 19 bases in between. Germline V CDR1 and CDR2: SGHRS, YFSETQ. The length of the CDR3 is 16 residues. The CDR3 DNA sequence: TGCGCCAGCAGCCTTAGGGCGGGGCAGGAGGCCTACGAGCAGTACTTC. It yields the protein CASSLRAGQEAYEQYF.

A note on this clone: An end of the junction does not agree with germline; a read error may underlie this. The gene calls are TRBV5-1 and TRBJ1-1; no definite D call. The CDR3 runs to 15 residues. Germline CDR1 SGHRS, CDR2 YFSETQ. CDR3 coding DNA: TGCGCCAGCACCTTGGGAGGGTCAAAAAAAACTGAAGCTTTCTTT. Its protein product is CASTLGGSKKTEAFF.